This paragraph covers one TCR beta chain sequence. These data are taken from a study of blood T cell repertoires in COVID-19. Germline-derived CDR1 and CDR2 are WNHNN and SYGVQD (reference sequence). The CDR3 is 14 residues long. The trim removed 3 bases at V and 11 bases at J, leaving 10 bases unmatched. Sequencing used immunoSEQ multiplex PCR; TCRdb keeps in-frame clones, though not all of them. Here the sample spans roughly 7,000 clones, approximately 90% being singletons. This clonotype was sampled from a human donor with active COVID-19. The donor label of this sample is uncertain. The chain has TRBV10-1 and TRBJ2-1, with 7 bases aligning to TRBD2. Sequences were obtained from peripheral blood. This chain's CDR3 is CASSDGTTALKQFF. The CDR3 coding sequence is TGCGCCAGCAGTGACGGGACTACCGCGTTGAAGCAGTTCTTC.